This paragraph covers one TCR beta chain sequence. TCRdb re-analysed the RT-PCR reads in MiXCR, keeping a single row per CDR3 protein. The sample lists about 960,000 distinct CDR3 sequences; more than 15% were seen once. These data originate in a study of patients and donors after allogeneic stem cell transplantation. CDR1 and CDR2 (germline): MDHEN, SYDVKM. This CDR3 spans 19 amino acids. V lost 3 bases and J 5 bases, leaving 28 bases between the germline ends. The TCR sequence derives from a human donor who was either an allogeneic HSCT recipient or a stem cell or donor lymphocyte infusion donor (not recorded which). It is not recorded whose cells these are; they may come from a transplant donor. The chain carries TRBV28 and TRBJ2-5; no firm D call. The sequenced material came from blood, either unsorted or a sorted T cell fraction (not recorded which). The CDR3 nucleotides are TGTGCCAGCAGTTTGGCCATGGAATCGACACCGTTCCTGAAGGAGACCCAGTACTTC. Encoded protein: CASSLAMESTPFLKETQYF.